This record concerns one T cell receptor beta chain sequence. This CDR3 is 11 amino acids long. V was trimmed by 4 bases and J by 5 bases, leaving 6 bases between them. CDR1 is SQVTM, CDR2 ANQGSEA, per germline. Clones were read by immunoSEQ multiplex PCR, and TCRdb kept only the in-frame ones, dropping some. The sample holds hundreds of thousands of clones, 80% to 90% seen once. The sample originates from a study of blood T cell repertoires in COVID-19. Study at large: Acute and convalescent COVID-19 samples came from the United States, Italy and Spain.

Participant ages covered roughly 18 to 89 years across about two dozen US areas. This chain connects TRBV29-1 to TRBJ1-5; D gene unclear. The sample consisted of PBMCs or T cells enriched from blood (not recorded which). This sequence was found in a woman younger than 30 who had recovered from COVID-19. The CDR3 nucleotides are TGCAGCGTTGTCCCGGATCAGCCCCAGCATTTT. Translated, it gives CSVVPDQPQHF.